This TCR beta chain was found in a study of blood T cell repertoires in COVID-19. Study context: The United States, Italy and Spain were the sources of the acute and convalescent COVID-19 samples. Sample material is recorded as cDNA or gDNA derived from T cells, B-cell-depleted T cells, or PBMCs.

In the study's own analysis: Nucleated cell number was recorded as an estimate derived from reference gene primer amplification. The assay was immunoSEQ multiplex PCR, and TCRdb's table has in-frame clones only and misses some. The DNA gave D and trimming, while V, J and clone size come from that table. The data show 60,000 to 85,000 clones, approximately 80% seen once. This clone was recorded a few times. One junction end disagrees with the germline gene, perhaps due to a read error. Per germline, CDR1 WSHSY and CDR2 SAAADI. The CDR3 runs 15 residues. The clonotype originates from a woman aged 55-69 years with acute or convalescent COVID-19. The source material was peripheral blood. The V call is TRBV10-2, the J call TRBJ2-5; 9 bases agree with TRBD2. CDR3: CASSEWASGEETQYF. The CDR3 bases are TGCGCCAGCAGCGAGTGGGCTAGCGGGGAAGAGACCCAGTACTTC.